The 10 T cell receptor beta chains reported below all come from one sample, sequenced in a study of glioma-infiltrating T cells (dated by TCRdb to the mid-2010s). The run used an Illumina MiSeq. The iRepertoire nested amplicon-rescue multiplex PCR (arm-PCR) platform was used to amplify TCR alpha and beta CDR3 regions from RNA. Through fastp at Q25 and MiXCR, TCRdb rebuilt clones from the public reads, retaining in-frame beta chains. Merged by CDR3 protein, the rows form single entries marked with the most common genes and DNA. For this sample there are 95,000 to 150,000 distinct CDR3 sequences; approximately 23% appear just once. Roughly 15% of the sample rests with the top ten. Sequenced input: glioma tissue, nonneoplastic brain tissue, or PBMCs (not recorded which). These receptors were collected from a human donor with low-grade glioma or glioblastoma, undergoing nonglioma brain surgery, or in good health (not recorded which).

The chain uses TRBV12-3 or TRBV12-4 and TRBJ2-2, with 8 bases lining up with TRBD2. The ends lost 5 bases at V and 0 bases at J; junction bases unmatched: 5. This CDR3 comprises 16 residues. The CDR3 DNA sequence: TGTGCCAGCAGTAAGAGCGGGAGACCGAACACCGGGGAGCTGTTTTTT. Translation: CASSKSGRPNTGELFF.

This clonotype was recorded at least ten times. The junction shows a germline mismatch at one end, possibly a read error. The chain employs TRBV14 and TRBJ2-7; D uncertain. The germline CDR1 and CDR2 sequences are SGHDN and FVKESK. CDR3 length: 12 residues. CDR3 bases: TGTGCCAGCAGCCAAGAGTCGACCCACCCCGTTTTC. This gives the protein CASSQESTHPVF.

In this sample, this clonotype turned up a few times. The chain couples TRBV19 to TRBJ1-1; 7 nucleotides match TRBD1. J lost 1 base, V lost 1 base, and 6 bases had no gene match. The CDR3 runs 16 residues. CDR1 and CDR2 from the germline V gene are LNHDA and SQIVND (reference sequence). CDR3 sequence (DNA): TGTGCCAGTAGTATAGGCGGCAGGGGGGGGAACACTGAAGCTTTCTTT. As protein: CASSIGGRGGNTEAFF. Full variable domain (missing parts from reference TRBV19 and TRBJ1-1): DGGITQSPKYLFRKEGQNVTLSCEQNLNHDAMYWYRQDPGQGLRLIYYSQIVNDFQKGDIAEGYSVSREKKESFPLTVTSAQKNPTAFYLCASSIGGRGGNTEAFFGQGTRLTVV.

There are many counts of this clonotype. This CDR3 is CATTQNYTSYNEQFF. CDR3 DNA sequence: TGTGCCACCACTCAAAACTACACCTCCTACAATGAGCAGTTCTTC. The chain employs TRBV24-1 and TRBJ2-1; no clear D gene. The CDR3 spans 15 residues. Germline V gene sequence: CDR1 KGHDR, CDR2 SFDVKD. Trimming pared 8 bases from V and 0 bases from J, leaving 13 bases between.

There are many counts of this clonotype. The V call is TRBV29-1, the J call TRBJ2-7, with TRBD1 matching over 12 bases. Unmatched junction bases numbered 4, after V lost 7 bases and J lost 6 bases. Germline values: CDR1 SQVTM, CDR2 ANQGSEA. This CDR3 has 12 amino acids. This CDR3 is CSAGTGGVEQYF. CDR3 coding DNA: TGCAGCGCCGGGACAGGGGGCGTCGAGCAGTACTTC.

This clonotype was recorded a few times. This chain's CDR3 is CASSAPTYEQYF. The CDR3 DNA reads TGTGCCAGCAGCGCACCGACCTACGAGCAGTACTTC. This rearrangement joins TRBV5-5 to TRBJ2-7; D remains ambiguous. The germline CDR1 and CDR2 sequences are SGHKS and YYEKEE (reference sequence). CDR3 length: 12 residues. V dropped 4 bases and J dropped 2 bases, with 7 bases sitting between them. The whole variable domain, remainder taken from reference TRBV5-5 and TRBJ2-7, is DAGVTQSPTHLIKTRGQQVTLRCSPISGHKSVSWYQQVLGQGPQFIFQYYEKEERGRGNFPDRFSARQFPNYSSELNVNALLLGDSALYLCASSAPTYEQYFGPGTRLTVT.

The chain is built from TRBV19 and TRBJ2-1; TRBD1 is a possible D gene (6 bases). Germline CDR1 and CDR2: LNHDA and SQIVND (reference sequence). V was shortened by 5 bases and J by 3 bases, with 17 bases between the two germline ends. CDR3 length: 16 residues. CDR3 nucleotides: TGTGCCAGTAGTGCCCCAGACAGGTTACTCTACAATGAGCAGTTCTTC. As protein: CASSAPDRLLYNEQFF.

A word on this clonotype: The conserved final phenylalanine or tryptophan is absent from the CDR3, which likely points to a read error. This chain uses TRBV10-2 with TRBJ2-1; 11 bases match TRBD1. The CDR3 is 14 amino acids. Germline V lookup: CDR1 WSHSY, CDR2 SAAADI. Losses at the gene ends were 6 bases for V and 6 bases for J; bases not matched to a gene: 4. The CDR3 sequence is CASRPGTGGNEQFI. In nucleotides, the CDR3 is TGCGCCAGCAGACCCGGGACAGGGGGCAATGAGCAGTTCATC.

This clonotype was seen ten or more times. The CDR3 sequence is CASRGMRGQSPSQYF. The CDR3 DNA is TGTGCCAGCAGGGGGATGCGGGGACAGTCTCCGTCGCAGTATTTT. This chain connects TRBV11-2 to TRBJ2-3; possibly TRBD1 for D (7 bases). Looked up from germline, CDR1 is SGHAT and CDR2 is FQNNGV. The V end lost 6 bases, the J end lost 10 bases, and 23 bases lay between the germline ends. CDR3 length equals 15 residues.

This clonotype has just a few counts. V gene TRBV2 combines with J gene TRBJ2-2; 7 nucleotides agree with TRBD2. This CDR3 comprises 15 residues. The trim removed 4 bases at V and 0 bases at J, leaving 2 bases unmatched. Germline V gene sequence: CDR1 SNHLY, CDR2 FYNNEI. The CDR3 loop reads CASSGTRSNTGELFF. In nucleotides, the CDR3 is TGTGCCAGCAGTGGGACTAGATCGAACACCGGGGAGCTGTTTTTT.